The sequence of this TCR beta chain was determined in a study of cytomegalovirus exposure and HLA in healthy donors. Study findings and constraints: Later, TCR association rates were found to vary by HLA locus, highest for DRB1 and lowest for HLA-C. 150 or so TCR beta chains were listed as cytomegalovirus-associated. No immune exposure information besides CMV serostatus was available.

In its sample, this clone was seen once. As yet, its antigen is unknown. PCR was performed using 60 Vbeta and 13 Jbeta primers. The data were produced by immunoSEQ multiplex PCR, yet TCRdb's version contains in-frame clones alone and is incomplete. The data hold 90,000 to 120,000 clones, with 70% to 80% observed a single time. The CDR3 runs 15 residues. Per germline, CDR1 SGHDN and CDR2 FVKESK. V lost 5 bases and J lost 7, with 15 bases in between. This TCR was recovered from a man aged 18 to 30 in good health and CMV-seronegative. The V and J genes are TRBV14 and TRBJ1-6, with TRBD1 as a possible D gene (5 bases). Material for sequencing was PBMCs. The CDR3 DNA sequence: TGTGCCAGCAGCAAAGGCGGACACAAAAATTCACCCCTCCACTTT. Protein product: CASSKGGHKNSPLHF.